This T cell receptor beta chain was captured in a study of molecular identifiers for immune sequencing clone quantification. Study context: Replicate RNA came from approximately 20,000 or 100,000 naive CD8 cells and was split five ways, and four parts were sequenced.

Previously described methods and listed TCR primers produced bulk TCR libraries. TCRdb itself ran the PCR reads through MiXCR, one entry per CDR3 protein. The repertoire holds about 510,000 distinct CDR3 sequences, with around 25% as singletons. The CD8+CD4-CCR7+CD45RA+ phenotype defined the sorted naive CD8 T cells. Comment on this clonotype: What it binds is unknown. This sequence may be a read error, since a much larger clone differs from it by one base.

General observations from the study: Clonotypes surpassing 20 RNA copies contained over 98% of effector molecules, versus under 1% in naive cells.

Material: naive CD8+ T cells from blood, with Jurkat cell RNA spiked in. Regarding subset: FACS-sorted CD8+CD4-CCR7+CD45RA+ naive T cells. This clonotype was sampled from a human donor in good health. Some libraries in this study had Jurkat cell RNA spiked in.

Here the CDR3 reads CASRRGTSVTDTQYF. The CDR3 DNA reads as TGTGCCAGCAGACGAGGGACTAGCGTCACAGATACGCAGTATTTT. The rearrangement uses TRBV12-3 or TRBV12-4 and TRBJ2-3; 10 nucleotides match TRBD2. The CDR3 is 15 residues long. V lost 6 bases, J lost 2 bases, and 5 bases stayed unmatched.